This TCR beta chain was captured in a study of human T cells and chemical hapten exposure. Study background: The cohort included alopecia areata under or over 50% scalp, totalis and universalis.

Time point defined: patch test 1, 2 weeks after DPC sensitization. Specified treatment: therapeutic diphenylcyclopropenone sensitization with weekly scalp DPC. Total RNA extraction was carried out from unfractionated whole blood. Trimming at V came to 6 bases and at J to 1 base, leaving 2 bases not matched to a gene. This CDR3 contains 14 residues. CDR1 is SGHRS and CDR2 is YFSETQ in the germline V gene. TCRdb itself ran the RACE reads through MiXCR, one entry per CDR3 protein. In the table there are about 52,000 distinct CDR3 sequences, about 11% of which are singletons. Source: whole blood, taken in connection with sensitization to the hapten diphenylcyclopropenone (DPC). The clonotype was recovered from a woman aged 40-49 years with alopecia areata. Some clones in this sample may be carry-over from other donors' samples. This chain joins TRBV5-1 and TRBJ2-5; TRBD2 matches at 11 bases. The CDR3 coding sequence is TGCGCCAGCACCGGGACTAGCGGCCAAGAGACCCAGTACTTC. Translation: CASTGTSGQETQYF.